This T cell receptor beta chain was profiled in a study of T-cell memory formation after mild COVID-19. Looking at the study overall: Across donors, TCR clusters were largely donor specific.

As regards this clonotype: No antigen is known for it.

5'RACE with constant-segment primers built TCRalpha and TCRbeta cDNA libraries with UMIs. TCRdb processed the 5' RACE reads anew with MiXCR; each CDR3 protein has one entry. The profile shows roughly 250,000 distinct CDR3 sequences, about a sixth of them singletons. Trimming cost V 2 bases and J 3 bases, with 14 bases left between them. The CDR3 is made up of 16 amino acids. Germline CDR1 KGHSH, CDR2 LQKENI. General study points: Whereas later expanders leaned CD4+, clones contracting day 15 to 85 showed a balanced CD4/CD8 makeup. Prior to infection, memory already included some responding clones, suggesting cross-reactive memory joined.

The V call is TRBV18, the J call TRBJ1-5; D is perhaps TRBD1 (5 bases). Specimen: PBMCs or a T cell subset sorted from them (not recorded which). The TCR was taken from a man aged 18 to 30 who had mild COVID-19 (a few samples of this study predate the infection). Cell type and time point are not known. Here the CDR3 reads CASSPIGGLINQPQHF. The CDR3, as DNA: TGTGCCAGCTCACCAATCGGGGGACTGATCAATCAGCCCCAGCATTTT.